A single sample gave rise to the 21 T cell receptor beta chains below, sequenced in a study of control samples from healthy donors and cancer patients. Clones were sequenced by immunoSEQ multiplex PCR, and TCRdb holds only the in-frame ones, with some missing. The sample includes tens of thousands of clones, about 87% of them seen just once. Sequenced sample: blood. These receptors all stem from a woman aged 70-85 years in good health.

This chain links TRBV4-3 with TRBJ1-2; tentative D call: TRBD1 (6 bases). This CDR3 contains 17 residues. The V end lost 3 bases, the J end lost 0 bases, and 17 bases lay between the germline ends. Germline V lookup: CDR1 LGHNA, CDR2 YSLEER. DNA for the CDR3: TGCGCCAGCAGCCATCGGGGGGGGCTGAGGGCTAACTATGGCTACACCTTC. Its protein is CASSHRGGLRANYGYTF.

The chain couples TRBV5-4 to TRBJ2-1, with 7 bases aligning to TRBD2. CDR1 SGHNT and CDR2 YYREEE come from the germline V gene (reference sequence). Unmatched junction bases numbered 3, after V lost 5 bases and J lost 4 bases. The CDR3 is made up of 13 amino acids. The CDR3 reads CASRLASYNEQFF. Here the CDR3 DNA reads TGTGCCAGCAGACTAGCGAGTTACAATGAGCAGTTCTTC.

The gene calls are TRBV10-2 and TRBJ2-1; 8 bases are shared with TRBD2. The J segment lost 2 bases and the V segment lost 6 bases, leaving 3 bases of the junction unmatched. The CDR3 contains 14 residues. In germline, CDR1 is WSHSY, CDR2 SAAADI. CDR3 sequence (DNA): TGCGCCAGCAGAACTAGCGGTCCCTACAATGAGCAGTTCTTC. Residues: CASRTSGPYNEQFF.

The chain joins TRBV5-5 to TRBJ2-1; 12 bases match TRBD2. CDR3 length equals 17 residues. V dropped 3 bases and J dropped 6; count of bases not matched to a gene: 10. The V gene's germline CDR1 is SGHKS and CDR2 YYEKEE (reference sequence). CDR3 sequence: CASSSAPPSGGANEQFF. CDR3 bases: TGTGCCAGCAGCTCCGCCCCCCCTAGCGGGGGGGCCAATGAGCAGTTCTTC.

This clone was recorded a few times. The sample has other DNA sequences that encode this CDR3 too. The chain carries TRBV5-1 and TRBJ1-1; D gene ambiguous. The germline gives CDR1 SGHRS, CDR2 YFSETQ. Trimming shortened V by 2 bases and J by 3 bases, and 11 bases separated the two germline ends. This CDR3 contains 14 residues. CDR3 residues: CASSLGNGDTEAFF. CDR3 nucleotides: TGCGCCAGCAGCTTAGGAAATGGGGACACTGAAGCTTTCTTT.

This chain joins TRBV7-2 and TRBJ1-1, with D perhaps TRBD1 (6 bases). Germline loops: CDR1 SGHTA, CDR2 FQGNSA. This CDR3 spans 14 amino acids. Trimming took 6 bases from V and 1 from J, leaving 12 bases between them. In nucleotides, the CDR3 is TGTGCCAGCAGGTCCGGGGGGCCGAACACTGAAGCTTTCTTT. It is translated as CASRSGGPNTEAFF.

The count of this clone is one. The chain carries TRBV7-9 and TRBJ1-2, with 7 nucleotides matching TRBD1. V was clipped by 5 bases and J by 2 bases; unmatched bases: 2. This CDR3 spans 13 amino acids. The germline V gene encodes CDR1 SEHNR and CDR2 FQNEAQ (reference sequence). CDR3 in amino acids: CASSQGQNYGYTF. DNA of the CDR3: TGTGCCAGCAGCCAGGGACAGAACTATGGCTACACCTTC.

V is TRBV10-2 and J is TRBJ2-3; D is undetermined. Germline CDR1 WSHSY, CDR2 SAAADI. V was shortened by 9 bases and J by 3 bases, with 10 bases between the two germline ends. The CDR3 runs to 12 residues. DNA of the CDR3: TGCGCCAGTCTCGCCCAAACAGATACGCAGTATTTT. This sequence encodes CASLAQTDTQYF.

The genes are TRBV6-5 and TRBJ2-1; 8 bases map to TRBD2. CDR3 length: 13 amino acids. Germline V CDR1 and CDR2: MNHEY, SVGAGI. The V segment lost 7 bases and the J segment 2 bases; nucleotides outside the gene matches: 1. This CDR3 is CASTGGAYNEQFF. The CDR3 nucleotides read TGTGCCAGCACGGGGGGGGCCTACAATGAGCAGTTCTTC.

V is TRBV19 and J is TRBJ1-1, with 9 bases fitting TRBD1. Germline assignment: CDR1 LNHDA and CDR2 SQIVND (reference sequence). There are 16 residues in the CDR3. The J segment lost 4 bases and the V segment lost 6 bases, leaving 12 bases of the junction unmatched. CDR3: CASRKTGGLTGTEAFF. The CDR3 nucleotides read TGTGCCAGTAGGAAAACAGGGGGCTTAACGGGCACTGAAGCTTTCTTT. Variable domain in full (rest from reference TRBV19 and TRBJ1-1): DGGITQSPKYLFRKEGQNVTLSCEQNLNHDAMYWYRQDPGQGLRLIYYSQIVNDFQKGDIAEGYSVSREKKESFPLTVTSAQKNPTAFYLCASRKTGGLTGTEAFFGQGTRLTVV.

The rearrangement uses TRBV6-5 and TRBJ1-2; 9 bases are shared with TRBD1. The CDR3 spans 14 residues. Germline values: CDR1 MNHEY, CDR2 SVGAGI. The J segment lost 2 bases and the V segment lost 6 bases, leaving 4 bases of the junction unmatched. CDR3 DNA: TGTGCCAGCAGGGAGGGACAGGGAAACTATGGCTACACCTTC. Translated: CASREGQGNYGYTF.

This sequence joins TRBV18 and TRBJ1-2; D unclear. Germline V gives CDR1 KGHSH, CDR2 LQKENI. V was pared by 2 bases and J by 0 bases, with 7 bases between. The CDR3 sequence is 14 residues long. DNA of the CDR3: TGTGCCAGCTCACCAGAGGGTCCTAACTATGGCTACACCTTC. This codes for CASSPEGPNYGYTF.

The chain combines TRBV7-2 with TRBJ2-7, with D uncertain. The CDR3 has 15 amino acids. Germline V CDR1 and CDR2: SGHTA, FQGNSA. V was clipped by 4 bases and J by 1 base, with 14 bases between them. CDR3 amino acids: CASSSGAIPSYEQYF. CDR3 nucleotide sequence: TGTGCCAGCAGCTCCGGCGCCATTCCGTCCTACGAGCAGTACTTC.

The rearrangement links TRBV6-1 to TRBJ2-2; a weak D match, TRBD1 (6 bases). Trimming removed 2 bases at V and 0 bases at J, with 10 bases between. The CDR3 has 16 residues. The germline V gene encodes CDR1 MNHNS and CDR2 SASEGT. In nucleotides, the CDR3 is TGTGCCAGCAGTGAATATAAGGGGGCGAACACCGGGGAGCTGTTTTTT. Amino acids: CASSEYKGANTGELFF.

The chain joins TRBV7-2 to TRBJ1-3, with D unresolved. Trimming removed 4 bases at V and 7 bases at J, with 11 bases between. The CDR3 has 13 amino acids. CDR1 is SGHTA and CDR2 is FQGNSA in the germline V gene. Here the CDR3 DNA reads TGTGCCAGCAGCTCTCGGACCGGGAACACCATATATTTT. This codes for CASSSRTGNTIYF.

This chain connects TRBV3-1 (or the pseudogene TRBV3-2) to TRBJ2-1; 9 nucleotides align to TRBD2. The junction had 7 bases not matched to a gene; V was cut back by 4 bases and J by 9 bases. Germline V gene lookup returns CDR1 LGHDT and CDR2 YNNKEL (reference sequence). CDR3 size: 14 residues. The CDR3 reads CASSRAGTSSEQFF. CDR3 bases: TGTGCCAGCAGCCGCGCCGGGACTAGCTCTGAGCAGTTCTTC.

This clone was seen only a few times. The chain combines TRBV7-9 with TRBJ1-4; 7 nucleotides agree with TRBD1. This CDR3 contains 14 residues. The junction had 6 bases not matched to a gene; V was cut back by 4 bases and J by 7 bases. The germline V gene encodes CDR1 SEHNR and CDR2 FQNEAQ (reference sequence). The CDR3 is CASSSGQLLEKLFF. The DNA of the CDR3 is TGTGCCAGCAGCTCGGGACAGCTACTTGAAAAACTGTTTTTT.

In its sample, this clone was seen once. V usage is TRBV9 and J usage is TRBJ2-1, with 15 bases identical to TRBD2. V lost 3 bases, J lost 3 bases, and 7 bases stayed unmatched. The CDR3 runs 18 residues. Per the germline V gene, CDR1 is SGDLS and CDR2 is YYNGEE. The CDR3 DNA sequence: TGTGCCAGCAGCGATGGGACTAGCGGGGGGACTCTCTACAATGAGCAGTTCTTC. Translated: CASSDGTSGGTLYNEQFF.

This clone appeared once. The rearrangement links TRBV2 to TRBJ2-1, with TRBD2 identical over 8 bases. This CDR3 region has 15 residues. Germline V gives CDR1 SNHLY, CDR2 FYNNEI. V shed 3 bases, J shed 4 bases, and the junction held 5 bases outside the gene matches. CDR3 bases: TGTGCCAGCAGTGACTGGGCGGGAGGTTACAATGAGCAGTTCTTC. It specifies CASSDWAGGYNEQFF.

V and J are TRBV5-6 and TRBJ2-5; 7 bases are a match to TRBD1. With 4 bases clipped from V and 1 base from J, the junction kept 7 bases outside the gene matches. Germline lookup yields CDR1 SGHDT and CDR2 YYEEEE. This CDR3 region has 15 residues. DNA of the CDR3: TGTGCCAGCAGCGGAATAGGGACAGCCCAAGAGACCCAGTACTTC. Translated, it gives CASSGIGTAQETQYF. The full variable domain, rest sourced from reference TRBV5-6 and TRBJ2-5, is DAGVTQSPTHLIKTRGQQVTLRCSPKSGHDTVSWYQQALGQGPQFIFQYYEEEERQRGNFPDRFSGHQFPNYSSELNVNALLLGDSALYLCASSGIGTAQETQYFGPGTRLLVL.

This clone has only one observation. V and J are TRBV7-9 and TRBJ2-1; TRBD1 matches 7 bases. The germline gives CDR1 SEHNR, CDR2 FQNEAQ (reference sequence). This CDR3 contains 15 residues. Unmatched junction bases numbered 11, after V lost 4 bases and J lost 8 bases. The CDR3 loop reads CASSSGGSTVDEQFF. The CDR3 DNA sequence: TGTGCCAGCAGCTCAGGGGGAAGTACGGTCGATGAGCAGTTCTTC.